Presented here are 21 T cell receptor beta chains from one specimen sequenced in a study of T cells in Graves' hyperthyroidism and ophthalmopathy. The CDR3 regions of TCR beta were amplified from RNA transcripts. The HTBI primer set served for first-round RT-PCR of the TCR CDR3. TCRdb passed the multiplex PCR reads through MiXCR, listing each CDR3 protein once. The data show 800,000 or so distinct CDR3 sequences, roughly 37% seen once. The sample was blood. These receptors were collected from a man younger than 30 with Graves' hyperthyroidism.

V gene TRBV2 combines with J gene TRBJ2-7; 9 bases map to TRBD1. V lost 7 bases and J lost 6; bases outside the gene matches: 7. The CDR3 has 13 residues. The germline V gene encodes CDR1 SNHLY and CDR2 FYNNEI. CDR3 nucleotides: TGTGCCAGCAAGGGGACAGGGCCAAGCGAGCAGTACTTC. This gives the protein CASKGTGPSEQYF.

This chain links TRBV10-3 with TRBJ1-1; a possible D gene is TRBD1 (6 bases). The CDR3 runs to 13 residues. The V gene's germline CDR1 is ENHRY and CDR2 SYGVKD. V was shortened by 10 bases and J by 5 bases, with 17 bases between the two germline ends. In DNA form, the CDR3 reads TGTGCCAGCCCCGGGACAACAACTACTGAAGCTTTCTTT. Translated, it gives CASPGTTTTEAFF.

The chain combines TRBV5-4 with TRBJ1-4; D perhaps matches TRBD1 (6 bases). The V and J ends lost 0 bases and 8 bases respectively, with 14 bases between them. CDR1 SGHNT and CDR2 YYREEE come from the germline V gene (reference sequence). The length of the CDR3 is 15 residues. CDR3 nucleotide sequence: TGTGCCAGCAGCTTGGGACCAGGGGCGCGGGAAAAACTGTTTTTT. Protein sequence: CASSLGPGAREKLFF.

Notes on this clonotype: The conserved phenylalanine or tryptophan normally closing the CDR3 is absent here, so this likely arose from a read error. CDR3 DNA sequence: TGTGCCACCAGCAGGGGACTAGCGGGAGGGCATGAGACCCAGTACCTC. Amino acid sequence: CATSRGLAGGHETQYL. V gene TRBV15 combines with J gene TRBJ2-5; TRBD2 matches at 16 bases. Germline lookup yields CDR1 LNHNV and CDR2 YYDKDF (reference sequence). The CDR3 is 16 amino acids. The trim removed 3 bases at V and 5 bases at J, leaving 3 bases unmatched.

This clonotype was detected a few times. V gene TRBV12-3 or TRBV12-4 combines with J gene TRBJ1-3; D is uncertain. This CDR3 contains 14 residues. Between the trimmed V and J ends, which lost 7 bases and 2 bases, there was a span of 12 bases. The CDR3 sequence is CASNNGEAGNTIYF. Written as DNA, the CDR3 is TGTGCCAGCAACAACGGGGAGGCTGGAAACACCATATATTTT.

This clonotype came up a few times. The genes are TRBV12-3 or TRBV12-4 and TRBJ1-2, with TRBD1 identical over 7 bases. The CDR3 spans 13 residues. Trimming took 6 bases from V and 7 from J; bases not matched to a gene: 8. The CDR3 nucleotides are TGTGCCAGCAGGACCCCAGGGGGAACTGGCTACACCTTC. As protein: CASRTPGGTGYTF.

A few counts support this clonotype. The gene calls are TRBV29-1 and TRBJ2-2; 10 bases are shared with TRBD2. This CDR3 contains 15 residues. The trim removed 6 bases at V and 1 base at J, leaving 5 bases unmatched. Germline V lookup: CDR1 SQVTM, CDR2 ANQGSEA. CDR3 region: CSVERTSGNTGELFF. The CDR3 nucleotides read TGCAGCGTGGAAAGGACTAGCGGGAACACCGGGGAGCTGTTTTTT.

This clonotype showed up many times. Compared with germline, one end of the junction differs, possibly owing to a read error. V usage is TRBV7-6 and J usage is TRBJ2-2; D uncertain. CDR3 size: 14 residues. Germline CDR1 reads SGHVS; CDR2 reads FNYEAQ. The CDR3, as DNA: TGTGCCAGCAGCTTAGATGGCCCCACCAGGGAGCTGTTTTTT. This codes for CASSLDGPTRELFF. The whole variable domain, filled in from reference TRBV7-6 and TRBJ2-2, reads GAGVSQSPRYKVTKRGQDVALRCDPISGHVSLYWYRQALGQGPEFLTYFNYEAQQDKSGLPNDRFSAERPEGSISTLTIQRTEQRDSAMYRCASSLDGPTRELFFGEGSRLTVL.

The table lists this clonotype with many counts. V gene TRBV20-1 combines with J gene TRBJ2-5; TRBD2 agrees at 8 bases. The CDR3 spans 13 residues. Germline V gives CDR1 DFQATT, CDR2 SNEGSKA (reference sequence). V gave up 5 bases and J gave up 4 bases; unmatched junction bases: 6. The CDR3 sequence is CSAPYLAGETQYF. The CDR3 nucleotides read TGCAGTGCTCCCTATCTAGCGGGAGAGACCCAGTACTTC.

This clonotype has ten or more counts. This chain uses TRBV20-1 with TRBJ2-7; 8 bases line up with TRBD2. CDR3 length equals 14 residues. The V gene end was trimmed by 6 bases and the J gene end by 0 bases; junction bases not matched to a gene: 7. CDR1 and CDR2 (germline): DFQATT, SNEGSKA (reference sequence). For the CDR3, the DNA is TGCAGTGCCGTCTCCGGGACTAGCTCCTACGAGCAGTACTTC. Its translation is CSAVSGTSSYEQYF.

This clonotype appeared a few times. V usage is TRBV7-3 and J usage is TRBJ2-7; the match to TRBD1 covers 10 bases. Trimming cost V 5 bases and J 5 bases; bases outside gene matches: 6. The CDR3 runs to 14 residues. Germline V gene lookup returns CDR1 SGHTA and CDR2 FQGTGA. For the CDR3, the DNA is TGTGCCAGCAGCCCGACAGGGGGCTGGGACGAGCAGTACTTC. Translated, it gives CASSPTGGWDEQYF.

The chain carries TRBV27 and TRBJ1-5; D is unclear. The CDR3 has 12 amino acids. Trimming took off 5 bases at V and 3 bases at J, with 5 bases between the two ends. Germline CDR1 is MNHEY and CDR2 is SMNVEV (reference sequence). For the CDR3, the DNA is TGTGCCAGCAGTCGGTTCAATCAGCCCCAGCATTTT. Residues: CASSRFNQPQHF.

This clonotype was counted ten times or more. The CDR3 DNA reads as TGCAGTGCTAGAGTCGGCAGCCCGAACACTGAAGCTTTCTTT. Amino acids: CSARVGSPNTEAFF. The chain recombines TRBV20-1 with TRBJ1-1; D gene uncertain. Germline V gives CDR1 DFQATT, CDR2 SNEGSKA (reference sequence). The CDR3 has 14 residues. With 1 base removed from V and 1 base from J, the gap between germline ends came to 10 bases.

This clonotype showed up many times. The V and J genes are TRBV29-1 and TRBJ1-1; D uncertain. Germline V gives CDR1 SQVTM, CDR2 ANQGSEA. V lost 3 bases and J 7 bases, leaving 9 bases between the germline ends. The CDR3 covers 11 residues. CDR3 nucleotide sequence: TGCAGCGTTGATCAAGGGAGTGAAGCTTTCTTT. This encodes CSVDQGSEAFF.

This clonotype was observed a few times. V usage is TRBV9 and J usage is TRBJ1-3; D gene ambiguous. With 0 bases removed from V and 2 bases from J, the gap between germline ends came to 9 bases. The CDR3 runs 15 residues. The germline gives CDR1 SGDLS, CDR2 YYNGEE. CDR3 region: CASSVERAAGNTIYF. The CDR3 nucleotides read TGTGCCAGCAGCGTAGAAAGGGCGGCTGGAAACACCATATATTTT.

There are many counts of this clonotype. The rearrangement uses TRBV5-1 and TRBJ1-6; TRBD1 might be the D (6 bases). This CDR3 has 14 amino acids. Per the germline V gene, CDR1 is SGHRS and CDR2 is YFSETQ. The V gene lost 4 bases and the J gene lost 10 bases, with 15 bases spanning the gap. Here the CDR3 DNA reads TGCGCCAGCAGCCACCTAACACAGGGATCACCCCTCCACTTT. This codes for CASSHLTQGSPLHF. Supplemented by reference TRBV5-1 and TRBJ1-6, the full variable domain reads KAGVTQTPRYLIKTRGQQVTLSCSPISGHRSVSWYQQTPGQGLQFLFEYFSETQRNKGNFPGRFSGRQFSNSRSEMNVSTLELGDSALYLCASSHLTQGSPLHFGNGTRLTVT.

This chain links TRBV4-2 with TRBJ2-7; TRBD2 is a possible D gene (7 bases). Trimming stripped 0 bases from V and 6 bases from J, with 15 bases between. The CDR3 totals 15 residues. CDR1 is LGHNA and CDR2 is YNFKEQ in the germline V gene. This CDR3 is CASSQEGGGAGEQYF. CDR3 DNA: TGTGCCAGCAGCCAAGAAGGAGGGGGGGCCGGCGAGCAGTACTTC.

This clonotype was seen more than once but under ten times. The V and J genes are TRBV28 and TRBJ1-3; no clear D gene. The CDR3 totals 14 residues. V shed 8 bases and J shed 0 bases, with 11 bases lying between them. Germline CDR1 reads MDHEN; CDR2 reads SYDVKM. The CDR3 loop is CASGRAYSGNTIYF. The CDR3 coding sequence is TGTGCCAGCGGCCGGGCGTACTCTGGAAACACCATATATTTT.

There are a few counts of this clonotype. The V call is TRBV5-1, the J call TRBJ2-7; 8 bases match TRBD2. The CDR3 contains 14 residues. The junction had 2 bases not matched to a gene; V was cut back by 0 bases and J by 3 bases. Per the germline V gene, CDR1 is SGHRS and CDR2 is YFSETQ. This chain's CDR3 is CASSLDLAGYEQYF. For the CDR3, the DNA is TGCGCCAGCAGCTTGGATCTAGCGGGCTACGAGCAGTACTTC.

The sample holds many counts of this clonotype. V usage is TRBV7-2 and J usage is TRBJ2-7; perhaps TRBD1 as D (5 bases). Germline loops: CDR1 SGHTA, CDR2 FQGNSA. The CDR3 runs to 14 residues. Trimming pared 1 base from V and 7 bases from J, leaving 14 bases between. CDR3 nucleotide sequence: TGTGCCAGCAGCTTAGGCCAGGGCTTTGGAGAGCAGTACTTC. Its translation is CASSLGQGFGEQYF.

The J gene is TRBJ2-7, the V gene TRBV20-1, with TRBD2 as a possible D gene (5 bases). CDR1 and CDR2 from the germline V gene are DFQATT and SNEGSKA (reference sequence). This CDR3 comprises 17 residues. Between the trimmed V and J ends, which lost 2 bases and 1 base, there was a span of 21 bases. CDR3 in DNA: TGCAGTGCTAGACCGTTATTAGCGCCGTTGCCGTCCTACGAGCAGTACTTC. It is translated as CSARPLLAPLPSYEQYF.